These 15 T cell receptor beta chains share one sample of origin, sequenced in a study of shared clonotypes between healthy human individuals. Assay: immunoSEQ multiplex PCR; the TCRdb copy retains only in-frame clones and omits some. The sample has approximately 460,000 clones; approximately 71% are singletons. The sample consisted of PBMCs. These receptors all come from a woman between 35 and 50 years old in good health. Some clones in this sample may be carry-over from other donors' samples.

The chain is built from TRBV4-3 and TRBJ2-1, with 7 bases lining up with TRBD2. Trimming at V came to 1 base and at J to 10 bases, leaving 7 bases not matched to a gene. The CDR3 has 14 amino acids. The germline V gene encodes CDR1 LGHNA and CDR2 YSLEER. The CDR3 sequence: CASSQALRRGEQFF. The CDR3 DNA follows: TGCGCCAGCAGCCAAGCCCTCCGGCGGGGGGAGCAGTTCTTC.

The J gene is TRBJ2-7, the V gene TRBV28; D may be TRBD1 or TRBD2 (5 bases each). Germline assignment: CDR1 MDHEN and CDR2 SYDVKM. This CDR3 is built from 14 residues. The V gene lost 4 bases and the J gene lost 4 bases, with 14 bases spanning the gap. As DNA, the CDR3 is TGTGCCAGCAGTTGGGGCCCTGGGGGTTACGAGCAGTACTTC. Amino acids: CASSWGPGGYEQYF. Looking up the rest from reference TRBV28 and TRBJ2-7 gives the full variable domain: DVKVTQSSRYLVKRTGEKVFLECVQDMDHENMFWYRQDPGLGLRLIYFSYDVKMKEKGDIPEGYSVSREKKERFSLILESASTNQTSMYLCASSWGPGGYEQYFGPGTRLTVT.

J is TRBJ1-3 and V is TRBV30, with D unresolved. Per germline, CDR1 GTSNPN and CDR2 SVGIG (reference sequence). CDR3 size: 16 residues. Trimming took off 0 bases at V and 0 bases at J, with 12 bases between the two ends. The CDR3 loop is CAWSVPRAASGNTIYF. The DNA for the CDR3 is TGTGCCTGGAGTGTACCCCGGGCAGCCTCTGGAAACACCATATATTTT.

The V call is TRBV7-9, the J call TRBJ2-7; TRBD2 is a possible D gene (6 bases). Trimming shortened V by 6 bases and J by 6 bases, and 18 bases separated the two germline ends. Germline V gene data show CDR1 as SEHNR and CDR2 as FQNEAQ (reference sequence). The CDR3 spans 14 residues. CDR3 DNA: TGTGCCAGCAGTAATGCGGCGGGATTTAGCGAGCAGTACTTC. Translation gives CASSNAAGFSEQYF.

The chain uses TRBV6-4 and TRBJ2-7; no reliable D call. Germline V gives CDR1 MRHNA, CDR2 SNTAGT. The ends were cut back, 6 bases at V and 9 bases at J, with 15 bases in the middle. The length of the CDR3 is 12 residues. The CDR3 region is CASSPPTSGQYF. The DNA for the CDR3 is TGTGCCAGCAGCCCCCCTACTTCGGGGCAGTACTTC.

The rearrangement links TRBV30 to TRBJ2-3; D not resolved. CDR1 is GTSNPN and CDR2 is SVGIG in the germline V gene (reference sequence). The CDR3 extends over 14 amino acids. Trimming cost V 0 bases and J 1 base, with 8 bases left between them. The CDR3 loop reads CAWSVQFGTDTQYF. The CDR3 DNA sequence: TGTGCCTGGAGTGTACAGTTCGGCACAGATACGCAGTATTTT.

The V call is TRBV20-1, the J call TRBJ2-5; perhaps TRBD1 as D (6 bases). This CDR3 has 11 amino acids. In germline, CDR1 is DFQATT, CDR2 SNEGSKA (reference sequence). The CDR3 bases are TGCAGCCTAGGACAGCAAGAGACCCAGTACTTC. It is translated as CSLGQQETQYF.

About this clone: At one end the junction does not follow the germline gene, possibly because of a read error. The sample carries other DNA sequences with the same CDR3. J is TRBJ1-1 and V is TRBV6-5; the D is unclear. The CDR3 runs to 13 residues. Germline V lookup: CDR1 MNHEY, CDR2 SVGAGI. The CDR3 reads CASSPGLYTEAFF. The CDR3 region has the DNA TGTGCCAGCAGTCCAGGACTGTACACTGAAGCCTTCTTT.

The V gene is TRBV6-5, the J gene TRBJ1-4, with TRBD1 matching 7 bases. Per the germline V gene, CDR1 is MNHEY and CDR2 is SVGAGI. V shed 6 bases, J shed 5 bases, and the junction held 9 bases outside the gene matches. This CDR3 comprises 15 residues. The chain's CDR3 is CASRDPGQTNEKLFF. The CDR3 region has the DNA TGTGCCAGCAGGGATCCGGGACAGACAAATGAAAAACTGTTTTTT.

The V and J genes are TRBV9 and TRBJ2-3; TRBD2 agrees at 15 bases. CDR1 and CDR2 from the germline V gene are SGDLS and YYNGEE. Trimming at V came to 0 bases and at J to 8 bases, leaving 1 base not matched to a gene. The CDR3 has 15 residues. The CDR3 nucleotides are TGTGCCAGCAGCGTAGAGGGACTAGCGGGAGGTACGCAGTATTTT. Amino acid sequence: CASSVEGLAGGTQYF.

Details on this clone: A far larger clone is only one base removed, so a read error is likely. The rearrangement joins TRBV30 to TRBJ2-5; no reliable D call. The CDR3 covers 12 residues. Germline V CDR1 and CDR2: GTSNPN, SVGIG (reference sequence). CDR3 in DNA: TGTGCCTGGGGTGTACAGCAAGAGACCCAGTACTTC. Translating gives CAWGVQQETQYF.

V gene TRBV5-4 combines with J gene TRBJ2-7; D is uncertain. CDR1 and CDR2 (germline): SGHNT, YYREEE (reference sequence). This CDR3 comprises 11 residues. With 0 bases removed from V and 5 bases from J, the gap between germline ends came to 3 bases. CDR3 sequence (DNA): TGTGCCAGCAGCTTGGGGAACGAGCAGTACTTC. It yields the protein CASSLGNEQYF.

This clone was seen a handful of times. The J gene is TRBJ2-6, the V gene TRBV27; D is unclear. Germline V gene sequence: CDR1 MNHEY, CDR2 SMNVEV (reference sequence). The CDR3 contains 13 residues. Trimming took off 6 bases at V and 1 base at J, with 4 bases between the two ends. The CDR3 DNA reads TGTGCCAGCAGCGGGTCTGGGGCCAACGTCCTGACTTTC. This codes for CASSGSGANVLTF.

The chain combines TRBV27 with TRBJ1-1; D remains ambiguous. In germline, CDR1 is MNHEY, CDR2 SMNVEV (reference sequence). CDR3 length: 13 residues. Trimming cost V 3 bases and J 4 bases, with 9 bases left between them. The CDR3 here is CASSLEGSTEAFF. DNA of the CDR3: TGTGCCAGCAGTTTGGAGGGATCCACTGAAGCTTTCTTT.

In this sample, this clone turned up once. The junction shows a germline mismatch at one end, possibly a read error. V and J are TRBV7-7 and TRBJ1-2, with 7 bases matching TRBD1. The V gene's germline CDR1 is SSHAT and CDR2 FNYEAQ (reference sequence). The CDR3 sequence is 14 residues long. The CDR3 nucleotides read TGTGCTAGCAGCCAAGACAGGGATAACTATGGCTACACCTTC. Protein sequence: CASSQDRDNYGYTF.